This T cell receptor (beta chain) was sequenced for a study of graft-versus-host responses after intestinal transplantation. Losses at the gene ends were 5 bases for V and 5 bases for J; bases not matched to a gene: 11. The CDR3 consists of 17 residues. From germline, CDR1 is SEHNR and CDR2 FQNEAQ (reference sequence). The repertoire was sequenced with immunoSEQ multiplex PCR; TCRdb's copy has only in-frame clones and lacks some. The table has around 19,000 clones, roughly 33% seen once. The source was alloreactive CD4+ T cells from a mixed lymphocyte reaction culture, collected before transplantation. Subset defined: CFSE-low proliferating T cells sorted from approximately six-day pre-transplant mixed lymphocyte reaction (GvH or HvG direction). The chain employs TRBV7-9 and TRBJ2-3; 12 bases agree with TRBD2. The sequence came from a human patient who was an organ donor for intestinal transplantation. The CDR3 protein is CASSQKSSGRARDTQYF. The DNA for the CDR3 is TGTGCCAGCAGCCAAAAATCTAGCGGGAGGGCCAGAGATACGCAGTATTTT.